The clone carrying this T cell receptor beta chain was observed a handful of times. Its antigen is not known. Using its own MiXCR run on the 5' RACE reads, TCRdb lists one record per CDR3 protein. The sample lists 320,000 or so distinct CDR3 sequences; approximately 8% were seen once. The data stem from a study of T cells after yellow fever vaccination. Findings and limits, study-wide: The appearance of a small share of clonotypes in both CD4 and CD8 compartments was observed.

The receptor was isolated from a man between 18 and 35 years old who received the YFV17D yellow fever vaccine. Source: PBMCs, taken more than 40 days after the first yellow fever vaccination.

The CDR3 loop is CASSRRGGGSYNEQFF. CDR3 sequence (DNA): TGCGCCAGCAGCCGACGAGGGGGTGGCTCCTACAATGAGCAGTTCTTC. The V and J genes are TRBV4-1 and TRBJ2-1; possible D gene TRBD1, 6 bases. The V and J ends lost 4 bases and 0 bases respectively, with 13 bases between them. Germline CDR1 reads MGHRA; CDR2 reads YSYEKL. The CDR3 consists of 16 residues.